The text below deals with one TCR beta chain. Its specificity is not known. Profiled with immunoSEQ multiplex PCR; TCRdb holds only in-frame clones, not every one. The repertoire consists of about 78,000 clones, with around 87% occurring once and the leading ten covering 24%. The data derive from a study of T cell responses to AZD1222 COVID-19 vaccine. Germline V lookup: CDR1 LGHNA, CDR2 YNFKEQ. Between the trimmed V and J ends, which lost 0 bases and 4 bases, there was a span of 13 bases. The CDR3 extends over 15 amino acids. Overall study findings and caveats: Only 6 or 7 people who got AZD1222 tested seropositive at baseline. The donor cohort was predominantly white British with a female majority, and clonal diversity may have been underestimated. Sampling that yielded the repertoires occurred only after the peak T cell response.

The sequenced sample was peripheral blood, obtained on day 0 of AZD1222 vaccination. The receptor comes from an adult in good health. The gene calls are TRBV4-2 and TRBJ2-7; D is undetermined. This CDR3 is CASSQDYAQAYEQYF. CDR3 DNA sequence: TGTGCCAGCAGCCAAGATTACGCGCAGGCATACGAGCAGTACTTC.